This T cell receptor (beta chain) was found in a study of CD8 T cells in Susac syndrome. Germline CDR1 is SGHDT and CDR2 is YYEEEE. Trimming at V came to 4 bases and at J to 1 base, leaving 8 bases not matched to a gene. CDR3 length: 16 residues. Reverse transcription of 0.5 to 1 ug RNA used random hexamers. The TCR beta CDR3 was amplified by immunoSEQ multiplex PCR across 54 Vbeta, 13 Jbeta. MiXCR was run by TCRdb on the immunoSEQ multiplex PCR reads, yielding one entry per CDR3 protein. The sample has roughly 60,000 distinct CDR3 sequences; around 94% are singletons. Sequencing of TCR beta drew on CD8+ and CD4+ T cells from blood. Controls were healthy donors (matched for age and sex).

The receptor's source is a human donor in good health. The V call is TRBV5-6, the J call TRBJ2-7, with TRBD2 matching 10 bases. Sequencing was performed on CD8+ T cells from PBMCs. In nucleotides, the CDR3 is TGTGCCAGCAGCAACCCTAGCGGGGGAGAATCCTACGAGCAGTACTTC. Protein sequence: CASSNPSGGESYEQYF.